Following are 20 T cell receptor beta chains from one sample sequenced in a study of shared clonotypes between healthy human individuals. Profiled with immunoSEQ multiplex PCR; TCRdb holds only in-frame clones, not every one. The repertoire holds about a million clones, with 70% to 80% as singletons. Specimen: memory CD4+ T cells sorted from blood. Subset denoted: CD45RA-negative fraction. The receptors here all came from a man aged 18 to 30 in good health.

J is TRBJ1-2 and V is TRBV14, with D unresolved. Germline CDR1 is SGHDN and CDR2 is FVKESK. Trimming cost V 2 bases and J 1 base, with 8 bases left between them. The CDR3 is made up of 14 amino acids. The CDR3 DNA sequence: TGTGCCAGCAGCCAATTCATAGTTAACTATGGCTACACCTTC. Encoded protein: CASSQFIVNYGYTF.

V is TRBV7-2 and J is TRBJ2-5; weak D call: TRBD2 (6 bases). Per the germline V gene, CDR1 is SGHTA and CDR2 is FQGNSA. This CDR3 contains 14 residues. The ends were cut back, 1 base at V and 7 bases at J, with 13 bases in the middle. The CDR3: CASSLEQDGGTQYF. In DNA form, the CDR3 reads TGTGCCAGCAGCTTAGAGCAGGACGGGGGGACCCAGTACTTC.

The J gene is TRBJ2-7, the V gene TRBV5-6, with D possibly TRBD2 on 6 matching bases. This CDR3 has 13 amino acids. Deletions cut 4 bases from V and 1 base from J, with 9 bases between. CDR1 SGHDT and CDR2 YYEEEE come from the germline V gene. This chain's CDR3 is CASSGGYSYEQYF. CDR3 in DNA: TGTGCCAGCAGCGGAGGGTATTCCTACGAGCAGTACTTC.

This clone appeared a single time. V usage is TRBV19 and J usage is TRBJ1-3, with D perhaps matching TRBD1 (5 bases). Germline CDR1 is LNHDA and CDR2 is SQIVND (reference sequence). The CDR3 covers 19 residues. V lost 3 bases, J lost 0 bases, and 21 bases lay in between. CDR3 coding DNA: TGTGCCAGTAGTATCCAACCGGGGCGGCATCTCAGCTCTGGAAACACCATATATTTT. It encodes CASSIQPGRHLSSGNTIYF. Complete variable domain (other parts from reference TRBV19 and TRBJ1-3): DGGITQSPKYLFRKEGQNVTLSCEQNLNHDAMYWYRQDPGQGLRLIYYSQIVNDFQKGDIAEGYSVSREKKESFPLTVTSAQKNPTAFYLCASSIQPGRHLSSGNTIYFGEGSWLTVV.

This clone has only one observation. The rearrangement links TRBV18 to TRBJ1-1; possibly TRBD1 for D (5 bases). The ends were cut back, 2 bases at V and 5 bases at J, with 12 bases in the middle. In germline, CDR1 is KGHSH, CDR2 LQKENI. The CDR3 sequence is 14 residues long. CDR3 bases: TGTGCCAGCTCACCATCGGGGGGAGGAACTGAAGCTTTCTTT. Protein product: CASSPSGGGTEAFF.

The chain combines TRBV4-3 with TRBJ2-5; D not certain. The CDR3 has 15 amino acids. The germline gives CDR1 LGHNA, CDR2 YSLEER. Between the trimmed V and J ends, which lost 0 bases and 7 bases, there was a span of 15 bases. The CDR3 nucleotides are TGCGCCAGCAGCCAAGATGGGCCGAGGAGTACGACCCAGTACTTC. It specifies CASSQDGPRSTTQYF.

The CDR3 DNA reads as TGTGCCAGTAGTGCCGACGGACGGGCCAGCTCCTACGAGCAGTACTTC. Its translation: CASSADGRASSYEQYF. This chain connects TRBV19 to TRBJ2-7; no clear D gene. The germline V gene encodes CDR1 LNHDA and CDR2 SQIVND (reference sequence). V lost 5 bases to trimming and J lost 0 bases, with 17 bases between them. The length of the CDR3 is 16 residues.

V gene TRBV11-2 combines with J gene TRBJ1-1, with D unclear. V lost 5 bases and J lost 2, with 12 bases in between. Germline V lookup: CDR1 SGHAT, CDR2 FQNNGV. CDR3 length equals 14 residues. In nucleotides, the CDR3 is TGTGCCAGCAGCCGCGGGTTAGTCAACACTGAAGCTTTCTTT. This sequence encodes CASSRGLVNTEAFF. The variable domain in full, with the rest retrieved from reference TRBV11-2 and TRBJ1-1, is EAGVAQSPRYKIIEKRQSVAFWCNPISGHATLYWYQQILGQGPKLLIQFQNNGVVDDSQLPKDRFSAERLKGVDSTLKIQPAKLEDSAVYLCASSRGLVNTEAFFGQGTRLTVV.

This clone was detected a few times. The chain carries TRBV6-7 and TRBJ1-4; TRBD1 is a possible D gene (5 bases). TRBV6-7 is labeled an ORF, and its function is uncertain. This CDR3 region has 13 residues. The ends were cut back, 6 bases at V and 8 bases at J, with 13 bases in the middle. Here the CDR3 DNA reads TGTGCCAGCAGCGCAGATAACAGGGAAAAACTGTTTTTT. Translating gives CASSADNREKLFF.

V usage is TRBV5-4 and J usage is TRBJ2-5; D is uncertain. Trimming removed 0 bases from V and 0 bases from J, with 9 bases in between. The CDR3 is 15 amino acids. Germline CDR1 SGHNT, CDR2 YYREEE (reference sequence). CDR3 in DNA: TGTGCCAGCAGCTTGGGGCAGGTGAACCAAGAGACCCAGTACTTC. Translating it yields CASSLGQVNQETQYF.

The V call is TRBV10-3, the J call TRBJ1-3; D is ambiguous. The germline V and J ends were trimmed by 5 bases and 0 bases, with 11 bases remaining between them. There are 15 residues in the CDR3. Germline assignment: CDR1 ENHRY and CDR2 SYGVKD. CDR3 sequence reads: CAISQESGSGNTIYF. DNA of the CDR3: TGTGCCATCAGTCAGGAATCTGGCTCTGGAAACACCATATATTTT.

This clone was recorded once. V and J are TRBV6-4 and TRBJ1-2; 8 positions agree with TRBD1. The CDR3 consists of 14 residues. With 7 bases clipped from V and 1 base from J, the junction kept 5 bases outside the gene matches. The germline V gene has CDR1 MRHNA and CDR2 SNTAGT. CDR3: CASTIGQGNYGYTF. DNA for the CDR3: TGTGCCAGCACCATCGGACAGGGTAACTATGGCTACACCTTC.

The sample holds one count of this clone. The V and J genes are TRBV5-1 and TRBJ2-7; D remains unclear. Germline CDR1 reads SGHRS; CDR2 reads YFSETQ. Trimming took 4 bases from V and 9 from J, leaving 20 bases between them. The length of the CDR3 is 14 residues. The CDR3 loop reads CASSKLTADLGQYF. The CDR3 DNA reads as TGCGCCAGCAGCAAACTGACTGCGGACCTGGGGCAGTACTTC.

The chain joins TRBV5-1 to TRBJ2-5; possible D gene TRBD1, 5 bases. The assigned J gene may be wrong: the sequence end matches TRBJ2-7 better. The CDR3 consists of 13 residues. The germline gives CDR1 SGHRS, CDR2 YFSETQ. The CDR3 nucleotides are TGCGCCAGCAGCTTGCAGGGTGGTTACGAGCAGTACTTC. This sequence encodes CASSLQGGYEQYF.

This clone was observed at least ten times. J is TRBJ2-7 and V is TRBV5-6; D may be TRBD2 (6 bases). The V and J ends lost 2 bases and 7 bases respectively, with 16 bases between them. CDR3 length: 14 amino acids. Germline CDR1 SGHDT, CDR2 YYEEEE. CDR3 region: CASSFELAVVEQYF. CDR3 sequence (DNA): TGTGCCAGCAGCTTCGAATTAGCGGTGGTGGAGCAGTACTTC. Filled out from reference TRBV5-6 and TRBJ2-7, the complete variable domain reads DAGVTQSPTHLIKTRGQQVTLRCSPKSGHDTVSWYQQALGQGPQFIFQYYEEEERQRGNFPDRFSGHQFPNYSSELNVNALLLGDSALYLCASSFELAVVEQYFGPGTRLTVT.

Concerning this clone: The same CDR3 is also encoded by other DNA sequences in this sample. V usage is TRBV5-1 and J usage is TRBJ2-7; possible D gene TRBD2, 5 bases. This CDR3 is built from 14 residues. CDR1 SGHRS and CDR2 YFSETQ come from the germline V gene. Trimming pared 2 bases from V and 0 bases from J, leaving 9 bases between. DNA of the CDR3: TGCGCCAGCAGCTTAGCGGCCAGCTCCTACGAGCAGTACTTC. As protein: CASSLAASSYEQYF.

This sequence joins TRBV27 and TRBJ1-1; TRBD1 matches 8 bases. Germline V gene sequence: CDR1 MNHEY, CDR2 SMNVEV (reference sequence). The CDR3 loop spans 15 amino acids. The V and J ends lost 5 bases and 4 bases, in that order; junction bases with no gene match: 9. In DNA form, the CDR3 reads TGTGCCAGCAGTACCGGACAGGGTTTAGGCACTGAAGCTTTCTTT. Its translation is CASSTGQGLGTEAFF.

This clone has a handful of counts. This sequence joins TRBV14 and TRBJ1-4; D not resolved. Germline loops: CDR1 SGHDN, CDR2 FVKESK. CDR3 length: 15 amino acids. V was shortened by 1 base and J by 8 bases, with 14 bases between the two germline ends. CDR3 nucleotides: TGTGCCAGCAGCCAAGTATCTGCGAGAGGGGAAAAACTGTTTTTT. Translated: CASSQVSARGEKLFF.

V usage is TRBV11-3 and J usage is TRBJ2-7, with a possible D match to TRBD2 (5 bases). V gave up 4 bases and J gave up 2 bases, with 15 bases separating them. There are 15 residues in the CDR3. Looked up from germline, CDR1 is SGHNT and CDR2 is YENEEA. The CDR3 loop is CASSSLDFPAYEQYF. CDR3 coding DNA: TGTGCCAGCAGCTCACTGGACTTCCCTGCCTACGAGCAGTACTTC. The complete variable domain, with remaining parts taken from reference TRBV11-3 and TRBJ2-7, reads EAGVVQSPRYKIIEKKQPVAFWCNPISGHNTLYWYLQNLGQGPELLIRYENEEAVDDSQLPKDRFSAERLKGVDSTLKIQPAELGDSAVYLCASSSLDFPAYEQYFGPGTRLTVT.

The rearrangement uses TRBV5-4 and TRBJ2-7, with D possibly being TRBD1 (6 bases). The length of the CDR3 is 14 residues. V lost 0 bases to trimming and J lost 5 bases, with 12 bases between them. In germline, CDR1 is SGHNT, CDR2 YYREEE (reference sequence). CDR3 region: CASSLGASGDEQYF. CDR3 in DNA: TGTGCCAGCAGCTTGGGGGCGTCAGGGGACGAGCAGTACTTC.